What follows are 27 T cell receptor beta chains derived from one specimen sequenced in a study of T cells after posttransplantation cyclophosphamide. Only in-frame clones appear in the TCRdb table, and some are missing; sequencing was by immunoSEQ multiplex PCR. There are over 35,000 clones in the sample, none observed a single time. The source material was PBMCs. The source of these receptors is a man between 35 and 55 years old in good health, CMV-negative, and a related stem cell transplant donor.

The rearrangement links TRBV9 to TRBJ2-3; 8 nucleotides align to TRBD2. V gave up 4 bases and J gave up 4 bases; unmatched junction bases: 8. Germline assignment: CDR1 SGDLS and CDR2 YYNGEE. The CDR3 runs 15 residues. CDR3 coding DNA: TGTGCCAGCAGCCAACGGGAGGGAGCCCCAGATACGCAGTATTTT. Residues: CASSQREGAPDTQYF. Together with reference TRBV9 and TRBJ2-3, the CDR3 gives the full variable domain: DSGVTQTPKHLITATGQRVTLRCSPRSGDLSVYWYQQSLDQGLQFLIQYYNGEERAKGNILERFSAQQFPDLHSELNLSSLELGDSALYFCASSQREGAPDTQYFGPGTRLTVL.

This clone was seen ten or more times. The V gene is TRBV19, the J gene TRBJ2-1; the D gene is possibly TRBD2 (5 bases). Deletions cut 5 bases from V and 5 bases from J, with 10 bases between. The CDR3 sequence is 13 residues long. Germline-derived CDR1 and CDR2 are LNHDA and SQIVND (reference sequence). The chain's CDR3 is CASSYRGNNEQFF. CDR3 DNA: TGTGCCAGTAGTTACAGAGGGAACAATGAGCAGTTCTTC.

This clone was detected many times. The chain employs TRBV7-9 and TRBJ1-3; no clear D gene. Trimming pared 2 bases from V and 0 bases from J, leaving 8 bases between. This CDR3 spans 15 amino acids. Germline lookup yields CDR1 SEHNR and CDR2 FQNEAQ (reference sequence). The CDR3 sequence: CASSLFLSSGNTIYF. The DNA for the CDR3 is TGTGCCAGCAGCTTATTCCTATCCTCTGGAAACACCATATATTTT.

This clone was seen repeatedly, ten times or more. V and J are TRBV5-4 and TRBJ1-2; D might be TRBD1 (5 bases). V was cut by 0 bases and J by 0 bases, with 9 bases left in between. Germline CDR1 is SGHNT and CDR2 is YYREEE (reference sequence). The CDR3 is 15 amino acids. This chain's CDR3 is CASSLGTLTNYGYTF. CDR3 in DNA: TGTGCCAGCAGCTTGGGGACACTTACTAACTATGGCTACACCTTC.

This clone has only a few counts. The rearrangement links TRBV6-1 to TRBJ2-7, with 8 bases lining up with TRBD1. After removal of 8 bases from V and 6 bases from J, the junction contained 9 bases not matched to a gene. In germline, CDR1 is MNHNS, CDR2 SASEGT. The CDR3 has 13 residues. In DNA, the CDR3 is TGTGCCAGCGCCAGACAGGGGTTTAGCGAGCAGTACTTC. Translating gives CASARQGFSEQYF.

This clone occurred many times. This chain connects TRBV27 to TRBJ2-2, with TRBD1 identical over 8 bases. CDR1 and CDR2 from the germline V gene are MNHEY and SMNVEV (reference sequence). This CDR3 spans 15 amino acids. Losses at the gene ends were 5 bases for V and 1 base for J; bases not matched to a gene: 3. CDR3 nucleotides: TGTGCCAGCAGTACAACAGGGGGGAACACCGGGGAGCTGTTTTTT. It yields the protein CASSTTGGNTGELFF.

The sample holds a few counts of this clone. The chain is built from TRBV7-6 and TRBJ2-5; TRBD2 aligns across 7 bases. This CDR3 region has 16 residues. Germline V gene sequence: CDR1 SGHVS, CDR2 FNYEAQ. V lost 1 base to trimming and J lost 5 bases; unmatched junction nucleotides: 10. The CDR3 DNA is TGTGCCAGCAGCTTAGGGCTGGGGCGGGAGTGGGAGACCCAGTACTTC. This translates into CASSLGLGREWETQYF.

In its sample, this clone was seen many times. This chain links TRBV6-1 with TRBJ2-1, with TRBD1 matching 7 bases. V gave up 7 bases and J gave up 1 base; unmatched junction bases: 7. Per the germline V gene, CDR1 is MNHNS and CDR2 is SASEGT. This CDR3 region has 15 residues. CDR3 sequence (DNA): TGTGCCAGCATCCTGGACAGGCGATCCTACAATGAGCAGTTCTTC. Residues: CASILDRRSYNEQFF.

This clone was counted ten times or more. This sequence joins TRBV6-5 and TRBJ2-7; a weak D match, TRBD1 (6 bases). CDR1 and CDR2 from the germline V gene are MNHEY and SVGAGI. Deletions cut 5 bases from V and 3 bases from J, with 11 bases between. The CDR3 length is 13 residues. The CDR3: CASSKEQGYEQYF. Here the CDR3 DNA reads TGTGCCAGCAGTAAGGAACAGGGCTACGAGCAGTACTTC.

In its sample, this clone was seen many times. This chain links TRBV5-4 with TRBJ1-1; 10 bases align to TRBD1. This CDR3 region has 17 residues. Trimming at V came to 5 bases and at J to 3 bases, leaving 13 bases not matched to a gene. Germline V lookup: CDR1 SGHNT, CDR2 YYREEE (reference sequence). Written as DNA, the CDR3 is TGTGCCAGCAGTAAACCCCTCTCCGGGACAGGGGACACTGAAGCTTTCTTT. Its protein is CASSKPLSGTGDTEAFF.

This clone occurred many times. The CDR3 DNA sequence: TGTGCCAGCAGTGGACAGCCCCTCTATGGCTACACCTTC. Translated, it gives CASSGQPLYGYTF. The chain uses TRBV14 and TRBJ1-2; tentatively, D is TRBD1 (6 bases). Trimming took 6 bases from V and 4 from J, leaving 12 bases between them. The CDR3 length is 13 residues. Germline V gene data show CDR1 as SGHDN and CDR2 as FVKESK.

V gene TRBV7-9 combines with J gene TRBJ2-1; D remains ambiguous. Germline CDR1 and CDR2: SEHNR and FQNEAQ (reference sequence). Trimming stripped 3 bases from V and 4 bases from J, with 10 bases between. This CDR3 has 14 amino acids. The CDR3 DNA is TGTGCCAGCAGCTTTTCCCGGGTTTACAATGAGCAGTTCTTC. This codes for CASSFSRVYNEQFF.

The CDR3 is CASSSRLAAYNEQFF. The CDR3 region has the DNA TGTGCCAGCAGCTCCCGACTAGCGGCTTACAATGAGCAGTTCTTC. The chain combines TRBV4-2 with TRBJ2-1, with TRBD2 matching 9 bases. Per germline, CDR1 LGHNA and CDR2 YNFKEQ. CDR3 size: 15 residues. V was pared by 5 bases and J by 4 bases, with 6 bases of the junction left unmatched.

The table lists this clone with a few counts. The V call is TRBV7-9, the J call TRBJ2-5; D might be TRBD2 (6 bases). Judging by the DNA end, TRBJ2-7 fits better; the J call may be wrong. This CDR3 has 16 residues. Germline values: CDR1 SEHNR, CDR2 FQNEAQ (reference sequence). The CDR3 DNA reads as TGTGCCAGCAGCCCCGTGGGGCGGGGACCTCCCTACGAGCAGTACTTC. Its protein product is CASSPVGRGPPYEQYF.

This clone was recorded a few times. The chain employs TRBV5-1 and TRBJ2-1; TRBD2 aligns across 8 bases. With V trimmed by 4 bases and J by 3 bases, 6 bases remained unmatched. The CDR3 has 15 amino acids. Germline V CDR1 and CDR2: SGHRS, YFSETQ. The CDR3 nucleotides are TGCGCCAGCAGCATTAGCGGGGACAACTACAATGAGCAGTTCTTC. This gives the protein CASSISGDNYNEQFF.

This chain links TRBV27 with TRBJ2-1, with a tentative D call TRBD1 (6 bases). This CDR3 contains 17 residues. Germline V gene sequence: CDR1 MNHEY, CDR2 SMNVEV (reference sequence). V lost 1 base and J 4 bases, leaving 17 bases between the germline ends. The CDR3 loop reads CASSLFISGQAYNEQFF. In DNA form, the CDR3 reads TGTGCCAGCAGTTTATTCATCTCGGGACAAGCTTACAATGAGCAGTTCTTC.

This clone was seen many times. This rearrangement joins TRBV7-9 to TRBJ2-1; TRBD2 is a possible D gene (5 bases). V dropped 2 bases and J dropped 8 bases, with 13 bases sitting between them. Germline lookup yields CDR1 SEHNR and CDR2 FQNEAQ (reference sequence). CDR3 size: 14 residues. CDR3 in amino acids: CASSLSSGMDEQFF. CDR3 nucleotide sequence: TGTGCCAGCAGCTTATCGTCGGGAATGGATGAGCAGTTCTTC.

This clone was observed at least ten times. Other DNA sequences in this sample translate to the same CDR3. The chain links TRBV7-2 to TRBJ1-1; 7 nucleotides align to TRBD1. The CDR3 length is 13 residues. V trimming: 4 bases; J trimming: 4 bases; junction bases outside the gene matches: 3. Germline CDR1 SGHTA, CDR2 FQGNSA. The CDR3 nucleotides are TGTGCCAGCAGCTCGACAGGGCCCACTGAAGCTTTCTTT. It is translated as CASSSTGPTEAFF.

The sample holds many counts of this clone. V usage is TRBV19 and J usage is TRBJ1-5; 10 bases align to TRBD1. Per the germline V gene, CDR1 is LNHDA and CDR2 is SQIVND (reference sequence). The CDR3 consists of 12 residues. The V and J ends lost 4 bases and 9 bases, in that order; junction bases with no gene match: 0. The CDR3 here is CASSRTGGPQHF. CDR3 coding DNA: TGTGCCAGTAGTAGGACAGGGGGGCCCCAGCATTTT. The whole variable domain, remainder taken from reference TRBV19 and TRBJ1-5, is DGGITQSPKYLFRKEGQNVTLSCEQNLNHDAMYWYRQDPGQGLRLIYYSQIVNDFQKGDIAEGYSVSREKKESFPLTVTSAQKNPTAFYLCASSRTGGPQHFGDGTRLSIL.

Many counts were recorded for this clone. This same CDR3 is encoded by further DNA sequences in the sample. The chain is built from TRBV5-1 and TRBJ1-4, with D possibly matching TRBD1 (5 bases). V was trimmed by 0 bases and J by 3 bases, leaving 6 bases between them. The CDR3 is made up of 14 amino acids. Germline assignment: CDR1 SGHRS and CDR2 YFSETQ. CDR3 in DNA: TGCGCCAGCAGCTTGGGACAGTCTAATGAAAAACTGTTTTTT. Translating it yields CASSLGQSNEKLFF.

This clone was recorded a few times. The CDR3: CASSPGLAGGHQETQYF. The CDR3 bases are TGCGCCAGCAGCCCGGGACTAGCGGGGGGGCATCAAGAGACCCAGTACTTC. This chain connects TRBV5-1 to TRBJ2-5, with 16 nucleotides matching TRBD2. The J segment lost 2 bases and the V segment lost 4 bases, leaving 5 bases of the junction unmatched. Germline assignment: CDR1 SGHRS and CDR2 YFSETQ. The CDR3 consists of 17 residues. Complete variable domain (other parts from reference TRBV5-1 and TRBJ2-5): KAGVTQTPRYLIKTRGQQVTLSCSPISGHRSVSWYQQTPGQGLQFLFEYFSETQRNKGNFPGRFSGRQFSNSRSEMNVSTLELGDSALYLCASSPGLAGGHQETQYFGPGTRLLVL.

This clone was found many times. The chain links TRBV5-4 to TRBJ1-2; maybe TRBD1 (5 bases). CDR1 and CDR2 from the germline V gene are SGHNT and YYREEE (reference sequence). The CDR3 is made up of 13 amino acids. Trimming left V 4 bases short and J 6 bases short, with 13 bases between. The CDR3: CASSQGAGDGYTF. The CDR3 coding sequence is TGTGCCAGCAGCCAGGGCGCTGGGGATGGCTACACCTTC.

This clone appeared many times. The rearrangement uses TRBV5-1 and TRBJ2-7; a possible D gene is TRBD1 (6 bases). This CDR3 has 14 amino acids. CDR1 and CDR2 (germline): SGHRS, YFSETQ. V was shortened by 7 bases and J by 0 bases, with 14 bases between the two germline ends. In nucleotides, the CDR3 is TGCGCCAGCCGCCAAACAGGGCTCTCCTACGAGCAGTACTTC. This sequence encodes CASRQTGLSYEQYF.

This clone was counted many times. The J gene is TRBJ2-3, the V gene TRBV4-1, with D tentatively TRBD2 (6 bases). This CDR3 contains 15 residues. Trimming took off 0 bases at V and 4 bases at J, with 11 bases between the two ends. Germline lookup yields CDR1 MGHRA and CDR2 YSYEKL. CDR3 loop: CASSQESSVADTQYF. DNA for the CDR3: TGCGCCAGCAGCCAAGAATCTAGCGTGGCAGATACGCAGTATTTT.

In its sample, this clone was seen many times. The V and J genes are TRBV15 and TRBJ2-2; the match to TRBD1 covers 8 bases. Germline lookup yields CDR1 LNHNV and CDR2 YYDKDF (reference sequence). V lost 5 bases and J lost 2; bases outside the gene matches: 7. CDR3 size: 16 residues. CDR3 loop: CATSRRQGLNTGELFF. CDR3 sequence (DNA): TGTGCCACCAGCCGCCGACAGGGGTTAAACACCGGGGAGCTGTTTTTT.

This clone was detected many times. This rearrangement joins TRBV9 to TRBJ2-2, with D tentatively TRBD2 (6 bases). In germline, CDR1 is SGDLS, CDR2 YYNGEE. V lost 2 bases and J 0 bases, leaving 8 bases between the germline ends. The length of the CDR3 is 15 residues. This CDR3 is CASSVGGSNTGELFF. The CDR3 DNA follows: TGTGCCAGCAGCGTGGGGGGATCGAACACCGGGGAGCTGTTTTTT.

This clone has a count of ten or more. In DNA form, the CDR3 reads TGTGCCAGCAGCCTCCGGACAGGGTCGAACACTGAAGCTTTCTTT. Translating it yields CASSLRTGSNTEAFF. The chain is built from TRBV9 and TRBJ1-1; 8 nucleotides align to TRBD1. The J segment lost 1 base and the V segment lost 4 bases, leaving 6 bases of the junction unmatched. This CDR3 region has 15 residues. CDR1 SGDLS and CDR2 YYNGEE come from the germline V gene.